This section outlines one T cell receptor beta chain sequence together with its context. Its antigen is as yet unknown. Its ends do not fully match the called genes, so a read error is possible. The CDR3 covers 15 residues. Germline V gene data show CDR1 as MNHEY and CDR2 as SVGAGI. Sequenced by immunoSEQ multiplex PCR; TCRdb stores in-frame clones only, minus some. This sample has some 150,000 clones, with roughly 85% found just once. This sample was included in a study of T cell responses to AZD1222 COVID-19 vaccine. Study-level findings and limits: The donor group comprised mostly white British people and more females; the analysis possibly underestimated clonal diversity. Just five to seven people given AZD1222 tested seropositive at baseline.

Sequencing used peripheral blood, obtained 28 days after the second dose of the MenACWY control vaccine. The sequence came from an adult who received the MenACWY meningococcal vaccine as a control. The chain links TRBV6-5 to TRBJ1-6; 8 bases line up with TRBD1. The CDR3 DNA reads as TGTGCCAGCAGTTTCGATACAGGGGGACACGGGCAGTTGTACTTT. This gives the protein CASSFDTGGHGQLYF.